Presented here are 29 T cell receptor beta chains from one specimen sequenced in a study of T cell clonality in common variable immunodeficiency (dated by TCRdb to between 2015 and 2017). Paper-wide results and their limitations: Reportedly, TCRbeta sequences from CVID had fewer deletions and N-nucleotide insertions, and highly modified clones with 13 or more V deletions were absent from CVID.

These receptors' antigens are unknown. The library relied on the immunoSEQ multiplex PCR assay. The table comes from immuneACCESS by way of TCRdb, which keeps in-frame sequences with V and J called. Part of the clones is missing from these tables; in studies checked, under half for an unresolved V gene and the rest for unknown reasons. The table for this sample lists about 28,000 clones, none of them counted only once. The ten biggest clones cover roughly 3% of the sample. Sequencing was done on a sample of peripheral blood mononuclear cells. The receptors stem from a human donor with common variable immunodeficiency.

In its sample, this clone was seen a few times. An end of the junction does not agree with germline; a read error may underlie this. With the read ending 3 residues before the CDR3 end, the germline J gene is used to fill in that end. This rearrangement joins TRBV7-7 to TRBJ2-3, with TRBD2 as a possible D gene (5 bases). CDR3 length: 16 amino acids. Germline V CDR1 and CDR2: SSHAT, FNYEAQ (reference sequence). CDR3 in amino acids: CASSARYPRVADTQYF. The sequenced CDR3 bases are TGTGCTAGCAGCGCCCGGTACCCGAGGGTGGCAGATACG. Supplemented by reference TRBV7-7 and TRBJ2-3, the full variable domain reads GAGVSQSPRYKVTKRGQDVTLRCDPISSHATLYWYQQALGQGPEFLTYFNYEAQPDKSGLPSDRFSAERPEGSISTLTIQRTEQRDSAMYRCASSARYPRVADTQYFGPGTRLTVL.

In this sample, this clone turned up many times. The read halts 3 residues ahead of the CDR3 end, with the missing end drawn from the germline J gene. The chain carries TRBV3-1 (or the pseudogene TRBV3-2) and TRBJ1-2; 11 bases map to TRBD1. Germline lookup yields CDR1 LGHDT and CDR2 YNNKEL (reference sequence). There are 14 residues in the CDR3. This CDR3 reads CASSRRTGGGGYTF. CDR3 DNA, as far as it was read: TGTGCCAGCAGCCGACGGACAGGGGGCGGCGGC.

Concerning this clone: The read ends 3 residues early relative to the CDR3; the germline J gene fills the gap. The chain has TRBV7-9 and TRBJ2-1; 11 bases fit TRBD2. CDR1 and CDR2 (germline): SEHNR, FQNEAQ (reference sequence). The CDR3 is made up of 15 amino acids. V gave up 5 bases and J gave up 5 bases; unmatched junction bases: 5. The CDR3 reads CASSPTSGGNNEQFF. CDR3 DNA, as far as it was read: TGTGCCAGCAGCCCCACTAGCGGGGGAAACAATGAG.

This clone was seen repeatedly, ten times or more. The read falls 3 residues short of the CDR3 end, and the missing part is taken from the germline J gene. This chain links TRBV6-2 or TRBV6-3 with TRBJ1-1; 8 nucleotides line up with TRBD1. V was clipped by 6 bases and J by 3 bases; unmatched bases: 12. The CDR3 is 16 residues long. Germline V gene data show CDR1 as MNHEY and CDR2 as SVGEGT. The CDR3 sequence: CASRDRRTGWDTEAFF. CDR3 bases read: TGTGCCAGCAGGGACAGAAGGACAGGGTGGGACACTGAA.

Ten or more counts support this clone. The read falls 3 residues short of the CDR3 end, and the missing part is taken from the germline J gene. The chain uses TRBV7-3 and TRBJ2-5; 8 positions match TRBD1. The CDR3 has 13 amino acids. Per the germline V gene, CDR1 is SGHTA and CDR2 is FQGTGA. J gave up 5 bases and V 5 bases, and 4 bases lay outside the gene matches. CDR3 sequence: CASSATGGETQYF. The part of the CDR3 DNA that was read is TGTGCCAGCAGCGCTACAGGGGGGGAGACC.

Partial CDR3 DNA: TGTGCCTGCAAGATCCGGGACAGCCTTCTTGGC. Translated: CACKIRDSLLG. The entire CDR3 reads CACKIRDSLLGYTF. This chain uses TRBV30 with TRBJ1-2, with 7 nucleotides matching TRBD1. The CDR3 end falls 3 residues outside the read, so it is completed with the germline J gene. The CDR3 consists of 14 residues. The germline gives CDR1 GTSNPN, CDR2 SVGIG (reference sequence). The J segment lost 7 bases and the V segment lost 6 bases, leaving 14 bases of the junction unmatched.

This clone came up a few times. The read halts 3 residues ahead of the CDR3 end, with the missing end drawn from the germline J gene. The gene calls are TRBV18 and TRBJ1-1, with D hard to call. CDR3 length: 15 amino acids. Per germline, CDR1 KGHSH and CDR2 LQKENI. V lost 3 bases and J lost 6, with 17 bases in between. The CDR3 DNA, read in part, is TGTGCCAGCTCACCTCACCCCGGGGTGTTTTCTGAA. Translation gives CASSPHPGVFSE. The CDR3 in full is CASSPHPGVFSEAFF.

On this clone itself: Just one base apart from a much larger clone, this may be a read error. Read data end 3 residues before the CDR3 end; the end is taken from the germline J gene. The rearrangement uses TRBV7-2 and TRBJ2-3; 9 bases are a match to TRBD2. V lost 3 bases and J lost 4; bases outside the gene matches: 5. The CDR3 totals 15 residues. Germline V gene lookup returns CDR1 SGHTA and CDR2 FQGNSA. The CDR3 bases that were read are TGTGCCAGCAGCTTCGGCGGGGGGGCCTCAGATACG. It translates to CASSFGGGASDT. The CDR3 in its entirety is CASSFGGGASDTQYF.

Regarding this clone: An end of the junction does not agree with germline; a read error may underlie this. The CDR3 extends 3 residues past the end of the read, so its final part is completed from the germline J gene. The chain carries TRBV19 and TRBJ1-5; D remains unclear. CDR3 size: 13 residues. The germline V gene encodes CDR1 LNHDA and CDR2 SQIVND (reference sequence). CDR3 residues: CASSIEARQPQHF. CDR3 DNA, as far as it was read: TGTGCCAGTAGCATAGAAGCACGGCAGCCC.

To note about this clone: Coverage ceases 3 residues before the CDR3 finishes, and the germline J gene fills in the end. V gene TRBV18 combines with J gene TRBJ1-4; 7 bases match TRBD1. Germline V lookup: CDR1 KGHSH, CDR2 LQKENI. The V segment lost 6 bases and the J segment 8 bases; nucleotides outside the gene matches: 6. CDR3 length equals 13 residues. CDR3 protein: CASSRGQEEKLFF. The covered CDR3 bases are TGTGCCAGCTCTCGTGGACAGGAAGAAAAA.

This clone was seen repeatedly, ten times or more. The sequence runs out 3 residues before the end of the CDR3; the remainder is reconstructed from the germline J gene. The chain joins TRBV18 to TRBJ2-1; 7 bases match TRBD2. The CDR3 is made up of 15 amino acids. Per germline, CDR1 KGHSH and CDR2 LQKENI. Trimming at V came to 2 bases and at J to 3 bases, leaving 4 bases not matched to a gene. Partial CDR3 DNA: TGTGCCAGCTCACCAGTCAGCGGGGTCTACAATGAG. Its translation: CASSPVSGVYNE. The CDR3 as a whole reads CASSPVSGVYNEQFF.

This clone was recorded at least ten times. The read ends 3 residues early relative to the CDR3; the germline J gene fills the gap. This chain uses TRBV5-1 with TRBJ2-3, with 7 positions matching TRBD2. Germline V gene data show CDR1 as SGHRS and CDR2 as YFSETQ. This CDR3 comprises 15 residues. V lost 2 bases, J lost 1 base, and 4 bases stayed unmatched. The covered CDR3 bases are TGCGCCAGCAGCTTCGGCAGCGGGGGCACAGATACG. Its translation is CASSFGSGGTDT. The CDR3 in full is CASSFGSGGTDTQYF. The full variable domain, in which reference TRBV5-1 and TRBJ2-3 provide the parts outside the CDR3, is KAGVTQTPRYLIKTRGQQVTLSCSPISGHRSVSWYQQTPGQGLQFLFEYFSETQRNKGNFPGRFSGRQFSNSRSEMNVSTLELGDSALYLCASSFGSGGTDTQYFGPGTRLTVL.

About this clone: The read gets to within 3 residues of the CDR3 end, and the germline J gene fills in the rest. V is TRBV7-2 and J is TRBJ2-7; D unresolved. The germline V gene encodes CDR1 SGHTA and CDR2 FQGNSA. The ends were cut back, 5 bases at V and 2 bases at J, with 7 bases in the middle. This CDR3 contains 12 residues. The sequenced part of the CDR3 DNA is TGTGCCAGCAGCCCTCTCCCCTACGAG. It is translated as CASSPLPYE. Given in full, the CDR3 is CASSPLPYEQYF.

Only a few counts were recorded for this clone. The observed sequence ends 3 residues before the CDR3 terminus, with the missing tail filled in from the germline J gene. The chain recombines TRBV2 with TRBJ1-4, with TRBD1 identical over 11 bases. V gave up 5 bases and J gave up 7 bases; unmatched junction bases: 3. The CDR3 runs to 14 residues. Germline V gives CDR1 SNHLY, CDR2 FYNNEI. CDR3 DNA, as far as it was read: TGTGCCAGCAGTTCCGGGACAGGGGGTGAAAAA. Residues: CASSSGTGGEK. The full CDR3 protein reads CASSSGTGGEKLFF. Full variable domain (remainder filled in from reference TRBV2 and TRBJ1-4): EPEVTQTPSHQVTQMGQEVILRCVPISNHLYFYWYRQILGQKVEFLVSFYNNEISEKSEIFDDQFSVERPDGSNFTLKIRSTKLEDSAMYFCASSSGTGGEKLFFGSGTQLSVL.

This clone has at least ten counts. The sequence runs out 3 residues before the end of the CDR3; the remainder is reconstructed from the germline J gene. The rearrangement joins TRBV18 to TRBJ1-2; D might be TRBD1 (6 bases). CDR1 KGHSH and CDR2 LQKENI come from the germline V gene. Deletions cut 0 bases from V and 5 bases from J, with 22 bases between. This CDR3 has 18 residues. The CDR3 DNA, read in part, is TGTGCCAGCTCACCACCGATCGCCACAGGGTCCAACTGGTATGGC. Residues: CASSPPIATGSNWYG. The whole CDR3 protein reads CASSPPIATGSNWYGYTF.

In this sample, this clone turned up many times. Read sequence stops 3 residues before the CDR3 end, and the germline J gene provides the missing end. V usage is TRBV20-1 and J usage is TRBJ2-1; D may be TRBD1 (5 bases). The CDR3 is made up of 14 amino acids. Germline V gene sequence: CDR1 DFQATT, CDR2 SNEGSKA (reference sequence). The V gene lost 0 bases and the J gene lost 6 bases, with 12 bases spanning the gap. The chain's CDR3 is CSARDQGRSNEQFF. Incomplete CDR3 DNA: TGCAGTGCTAGAGACCAGGGAAGAAGCAATGAG.

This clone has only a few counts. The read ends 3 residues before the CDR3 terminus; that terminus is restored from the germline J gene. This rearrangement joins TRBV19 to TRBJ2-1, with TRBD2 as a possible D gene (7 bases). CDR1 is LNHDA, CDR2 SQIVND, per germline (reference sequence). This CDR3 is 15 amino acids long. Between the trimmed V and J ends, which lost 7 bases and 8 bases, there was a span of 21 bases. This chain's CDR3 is CASTNAGAGRDEQFF. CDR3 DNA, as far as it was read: TGTGCCAGTACCAACGCGGGGGCCGGACGAGATGAG.

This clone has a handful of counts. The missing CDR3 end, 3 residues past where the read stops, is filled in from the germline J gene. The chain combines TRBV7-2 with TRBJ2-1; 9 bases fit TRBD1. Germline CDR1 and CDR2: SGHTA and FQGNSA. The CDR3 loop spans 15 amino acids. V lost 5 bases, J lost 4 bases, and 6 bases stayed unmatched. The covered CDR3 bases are TGTGCCAGCAGCCCCACAGGGGGCGAATACAATGAG. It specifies CASSPTGGEYNE. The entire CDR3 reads CASSPTGGEYNEQFF.

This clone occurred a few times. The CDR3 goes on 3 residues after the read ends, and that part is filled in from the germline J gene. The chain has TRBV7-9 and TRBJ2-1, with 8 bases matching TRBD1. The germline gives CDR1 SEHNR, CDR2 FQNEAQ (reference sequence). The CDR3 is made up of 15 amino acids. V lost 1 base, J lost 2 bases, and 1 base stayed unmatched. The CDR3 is CASSLGTGTYNEQFF. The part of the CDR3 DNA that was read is TGTGCCAGCAGCTTAGGGACAGGGACCTACAATGAG.

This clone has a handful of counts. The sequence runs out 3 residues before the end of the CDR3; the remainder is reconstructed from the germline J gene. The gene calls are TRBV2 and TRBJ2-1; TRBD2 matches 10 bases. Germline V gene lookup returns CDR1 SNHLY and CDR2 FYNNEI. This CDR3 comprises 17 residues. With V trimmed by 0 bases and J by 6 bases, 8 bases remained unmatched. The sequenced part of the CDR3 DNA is TGTGCCAGCAGTGAAGCTCCCGGAGCGGGGGGGCTCAATGAG. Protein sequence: CASSEAPGAGGLNE. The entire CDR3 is CASSEAPGAGGLNEQFF.

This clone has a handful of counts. The sequenced CDR3 bases are TGTGCCAGCAGCTTAGATTTGACGGGGAGA. Protein product: CASSLDLTGR. The whole CDR3 sequence reads CASSLDLTGRAFF. The rearrangement joins TRBV7-9 to TRBJ1-1; D not resolved. The read halts 3 residues ahead of the CDR3 end, with the missing end drawn from the germline J gene. Germline V gene sequence: CDR1 SEHNR, CDR2 FQNEAQ (reference sequence). The CDR3 consists of 13 residues.

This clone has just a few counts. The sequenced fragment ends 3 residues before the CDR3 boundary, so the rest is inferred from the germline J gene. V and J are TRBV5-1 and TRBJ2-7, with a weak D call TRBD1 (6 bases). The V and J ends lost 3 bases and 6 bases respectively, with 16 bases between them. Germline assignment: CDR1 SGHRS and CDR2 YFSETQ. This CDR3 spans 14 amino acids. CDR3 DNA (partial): TGCGCCAGCAGCTCGGAACCCGGGACACGCGAG. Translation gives CASSSEPGTRE. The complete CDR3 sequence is CASSSEPGTREQYF.

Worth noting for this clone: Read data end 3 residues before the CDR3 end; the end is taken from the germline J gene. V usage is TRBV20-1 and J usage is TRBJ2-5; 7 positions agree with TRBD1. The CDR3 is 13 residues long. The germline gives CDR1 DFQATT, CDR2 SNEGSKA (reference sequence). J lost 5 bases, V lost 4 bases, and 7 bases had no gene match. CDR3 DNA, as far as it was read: TGCAGTGCTACTGACAGGGATAGGGAGACC. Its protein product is CSATDRDRET. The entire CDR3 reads CSATDRDRETQYF.

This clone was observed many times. CDR3 sequence: CASSLQGGTEAFF. CDR3 bases read: TGTGCCAGCAGCTTGCAAGGGGGCACTGAA. The chain joins TRBV7-2 to TRBJ1-1, with a weak D call TRBD1 (6 bases). The missing CDR3 end, 3 residues past where the read stops, is filled in from the germline J gene. The V gene lost 3 bases and the J gene lost 4 bases, with 9 bases spanning the gap. Germline-derived CDR1 and CDR2 are SGHTA and FQGNSA. This CDR3 spans 13 amino acids.

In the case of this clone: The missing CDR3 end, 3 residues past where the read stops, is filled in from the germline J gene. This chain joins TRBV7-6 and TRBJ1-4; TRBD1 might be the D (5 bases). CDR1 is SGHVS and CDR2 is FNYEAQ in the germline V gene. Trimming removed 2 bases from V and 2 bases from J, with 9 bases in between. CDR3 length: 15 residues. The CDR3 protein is CASSLSAGTNEKLFF. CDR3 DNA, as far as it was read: TGTGCCAGCAGCTTAAGCGCAGGGACTAATGAAAAA.

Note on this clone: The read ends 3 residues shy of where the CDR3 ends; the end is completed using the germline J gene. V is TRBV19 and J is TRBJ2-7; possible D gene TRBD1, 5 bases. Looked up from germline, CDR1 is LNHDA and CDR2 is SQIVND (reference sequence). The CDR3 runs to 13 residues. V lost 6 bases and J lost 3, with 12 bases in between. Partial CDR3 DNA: TGTGCCAGTAGCCGATCAGGGAACTACGAG. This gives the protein CASSRSGNYE. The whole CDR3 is CASSRSGNYEQYF.

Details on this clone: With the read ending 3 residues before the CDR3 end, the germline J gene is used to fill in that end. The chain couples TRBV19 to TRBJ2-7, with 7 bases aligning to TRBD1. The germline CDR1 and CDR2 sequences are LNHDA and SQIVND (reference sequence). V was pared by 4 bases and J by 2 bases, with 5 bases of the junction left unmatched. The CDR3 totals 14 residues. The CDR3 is CASSRQGTPYEQYF. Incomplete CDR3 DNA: TGTGCCAGTAGTAGACAGGGAACTCCCTACGAG.

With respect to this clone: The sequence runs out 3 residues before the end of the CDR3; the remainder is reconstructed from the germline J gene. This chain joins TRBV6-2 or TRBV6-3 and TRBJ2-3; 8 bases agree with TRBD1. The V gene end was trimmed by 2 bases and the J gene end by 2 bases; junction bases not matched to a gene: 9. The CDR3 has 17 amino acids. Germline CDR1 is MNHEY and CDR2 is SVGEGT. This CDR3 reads CASSYPETGASTDTQYF. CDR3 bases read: TGTGCCAGCAGTTACCCAGAGACAGGGGCCTCCACAGATACG.

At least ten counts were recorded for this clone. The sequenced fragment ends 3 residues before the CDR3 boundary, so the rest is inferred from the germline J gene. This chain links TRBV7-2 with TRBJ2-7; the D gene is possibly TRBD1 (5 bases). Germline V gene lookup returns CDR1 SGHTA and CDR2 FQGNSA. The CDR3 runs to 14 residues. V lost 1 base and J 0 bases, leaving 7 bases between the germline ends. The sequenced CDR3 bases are TGTGCCAGCAGCTTAGACAGGAGCTCCTACGAG. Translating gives CASSLDRSSYE. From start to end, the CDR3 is CASSLDRSSYEQYF.